This T cell receptor (beta chain) is from a study of blood T cell repertoires in COVID-19. Across the whole study: Collection of acute and convalescent COVID-19 samples took place in the United States, Italy and Spain. In each case, the material was cDNA or gDNA derived from T cells, B-cell-depleted T cells, or PBMCs.

This clone was counted once. Followed longitudinally, the Seattle patients had been enrolled during active infection. CDR1 MDHEN and CDR2 SYDVKM come from the germline V gene. The CDR3 spans 15 residues. V lost 6 bases and J lost 1; bases outside the gene matches: 4. Only in-frame clones appear in the TCRdb table, and some are missing; sequencing was by immunoSEQ multiplex PCR. The sample has 45,000 or so clones; about 86% are singletons. Sample: peripheral blood. This clonotype was sampled from a man between 35 and 55 years old with COVID-19, enrolled during active disease. The chain joins TRBV28 to TRBJ2-2; 8 bases line up with TRBD1. CDR3 loop: CASRRTGKNTGELFF. CDR3 bases: TGTGCCAGCAGGAGGACAGGGAAGAACACCGGGGAGCTGTTTTTT.